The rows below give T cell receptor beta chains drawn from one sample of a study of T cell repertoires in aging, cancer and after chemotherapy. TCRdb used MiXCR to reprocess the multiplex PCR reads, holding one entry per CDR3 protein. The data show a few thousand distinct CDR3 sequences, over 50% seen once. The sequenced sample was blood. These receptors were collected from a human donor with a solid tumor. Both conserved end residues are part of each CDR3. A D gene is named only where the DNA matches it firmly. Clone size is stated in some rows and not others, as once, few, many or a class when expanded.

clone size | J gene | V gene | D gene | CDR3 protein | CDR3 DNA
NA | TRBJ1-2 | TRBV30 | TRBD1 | CAWRERMGQAFTF | TGTGCCTGGAGAGAAAGAATGGGACAGGCGTTTACCTTC
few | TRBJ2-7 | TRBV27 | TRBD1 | CASAIQGPSYEQYF | TGTGCCAGCGCAATACAGGGGCCCTCCTACGAGCAGTACTTC
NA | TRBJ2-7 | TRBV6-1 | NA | CASRPRDIYEQYF | TGTGCCAGCAGGCCTCGGGACATTTACGAGCAGTACTTC
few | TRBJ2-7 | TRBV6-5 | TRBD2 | CASSPALAGGYEQYF | TGTGCCAGCAGCCCTGCTCTAGCGGGAGGTTACGAGCAGTACTTC
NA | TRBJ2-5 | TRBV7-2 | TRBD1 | CATSEQDRGGETQYF | TGTGCCACCAGTGAACAAGACAGGGGAGGAGAGACCCAGTACTTC
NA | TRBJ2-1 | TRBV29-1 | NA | CSVHTLGYNEQFF | TGCAGCGTTCACACCCTAGGGTACAATGAGCAGTTCTTC
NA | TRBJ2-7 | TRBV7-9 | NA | CASSPPLGRSYEQYF | TGTGCCAGCAGCCCCCCCCTAGGACGGTCCTACGAGCAGTACTTC
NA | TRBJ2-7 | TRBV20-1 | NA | CSANREILYEQYF | TGCAGTGCTAATCGGGAGATCCTCTACGAGCAGTACTTC
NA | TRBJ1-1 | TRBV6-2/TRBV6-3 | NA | CASSSATVLNTEAFF | TGTGCCAGCAGTTCCGCGACTGTATTGAACACTGAAGCTTTCTTT
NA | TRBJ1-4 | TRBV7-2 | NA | CASSLSGSPNEKLFF | TGTGCCAGCAGCTTGTCGGGCAGCCCTAATGAAAAACTGTTTTTT
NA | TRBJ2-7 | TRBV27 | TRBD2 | CASRQQGGVAGGHSYEQYF | TGTGCCAGCAGACAACAGGGTGGCGTAGCGGGAGGGCACTCCTACGAGCAGTACTTC
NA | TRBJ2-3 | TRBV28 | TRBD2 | CATLRPTSGTDTQYF | TGTGCCACCCTCAGACCGACTAGCGGCACAGATACGCAGTATTTT
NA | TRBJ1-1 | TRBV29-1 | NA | CSAKGNTEAFF | TGCAGCGCCAAGGGCAACACTGAAGCTTTCTTT
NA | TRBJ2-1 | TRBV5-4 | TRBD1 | CASSLLTGGYGEQFF | TGTGCCAGCAGCTTACTTACAGGGGGCTATGGTGAGCAGTTCTTC
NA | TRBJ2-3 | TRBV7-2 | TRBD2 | CASSLTSAPSDTQYF | TGTGCCAGCAGCTTGACTAGCGCCCCCTCAGATACGCAGTATTTT
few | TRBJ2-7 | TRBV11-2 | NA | CASSLVGQNEQYF | TGTGCCAGCAGCTTGGTCGGCCAGAACGAGCAGTACTTC
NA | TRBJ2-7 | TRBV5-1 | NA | CASSLGRSAYEQYF | TGCGCCAGCAGCTTAGGCCGTAGCGCCTACGAGCAGTACTTC
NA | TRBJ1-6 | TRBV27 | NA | CASRSHGYNSPLHF | TGTGCCAGCAGGTCCCACGGGTATAATTCACCCCTCCACTTT
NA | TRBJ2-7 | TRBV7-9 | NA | CASSPRRREPYEQYF | TGTGCCAGCAGCCCCCGAAGACGGGAACCCTACGAGCAGTACTTC
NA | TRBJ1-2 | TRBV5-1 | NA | CASSLAVPVEGYTF | TGCGCCAGCAGCTTGGCCGTCCCGGTGGAGGGCTACACCTTC
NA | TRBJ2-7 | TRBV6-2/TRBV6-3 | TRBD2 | CASSRTSEFNEQYF | TGTGCCAGCAGTCGGACTAGCGAATTTAACGAGCAGTACTTC
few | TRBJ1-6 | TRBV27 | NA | CASSPPRGAHSPLHF | TGTGCCAGCAGTCCCCCGCGGGGGGCTCATTCACCCCTCCACTTT
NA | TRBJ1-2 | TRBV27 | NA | CASSGTATLHLAGYTF | TGTGCCAGCAGCGGGACTGCTACGCTCCATTTGGCTGGCTACACCTTC
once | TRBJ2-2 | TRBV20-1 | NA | CSASRSGTRTGELFF | TGCAGTGCTAGTAGGTCCGGGACTCGCACCGGGGAGCTGTTTTTT
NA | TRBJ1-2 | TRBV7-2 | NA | CASSSTPDYGYTF | TGTGCCAGCAGCTCAACTCCCGATTATGGCTACACCTTC
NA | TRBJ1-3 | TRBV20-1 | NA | CSAKNREASFGNTIYF | TGCAGTGCCAAAAACAGGGAGGCCAGTTTTGGAAACACCATATATTTT
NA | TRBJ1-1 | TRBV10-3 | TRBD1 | CAISVQGGTEAFF | TGTGCCATCAGTGTCCAGGGGGGCACTGAAGCTTTCTTT
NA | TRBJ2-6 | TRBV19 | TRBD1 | CASSTQGAGANVLTF | TGTGCCAGTAGTACCCAGGGGGCAGGGGCCAACGTCCTGACTTTC
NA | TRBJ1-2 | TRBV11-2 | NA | CASSFTDKNYGYTF | TGTGCCAGCAGCTTTACAGACAAGAACTATGGCTACACCTTC
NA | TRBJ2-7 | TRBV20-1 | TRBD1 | CSARPTGEHEQYF | TGCAGTGCTAGACCCACAGGGGAGCACGAGCAGTACTTC
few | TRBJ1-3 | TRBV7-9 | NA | CASSSPGTGNTIYF | TGTGCCAGCAGCTCCCCCGGGACTGGAAACACCATATATTTT
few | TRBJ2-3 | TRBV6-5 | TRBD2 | CASSYSTGGSGTQYF | TGTGCCAGCAGTTACTCTACGGGAGGATCGGGTACGCAGTATTTT
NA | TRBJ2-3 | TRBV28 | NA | CASSLGTDTQYF | TGTGCCAGCAGTTTAGGGACAGATACGCAGTATTTT
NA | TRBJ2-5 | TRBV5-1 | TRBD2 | CASSLDGGGIGETQYF | TGCGCCAGCAGCTTGGATGGGGGGGGGATAGGAGAGACCCAGTACTTC
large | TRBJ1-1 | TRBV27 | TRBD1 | CASRLGPGTGGGTEAFF | TGTGCCAGCAGGCTGGGACCCGGGACAGGGGGCGGAACTGAAGCTTTCTTT
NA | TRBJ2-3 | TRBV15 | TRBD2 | CATSRDPSGSDTQYF | TGTGCCACCAGCAGAGATCCTAGCGGGAGTGATACGCAGTATTTT
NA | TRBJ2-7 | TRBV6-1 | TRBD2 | CASSVGTSSFREQYF | TGTGCCAGCAGTGTGGGGACTAGCTCGTTTCGCGAGCAGTACTTC
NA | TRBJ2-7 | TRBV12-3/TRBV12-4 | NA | CASSPPRADEQYF | TGTGCCAGCAGCCCCCCCCGAGCGGACGAGCAGTACTTC
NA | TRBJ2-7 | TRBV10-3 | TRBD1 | CAISNDRDYEQYF | TGTGCCATCTCCAATGACAGGGATTACGAGCAGTACTTC
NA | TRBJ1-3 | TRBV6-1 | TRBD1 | CASTTTGGNTIYF | TGTGCCAGCACCACGACAGGGGGAAACACCATATATTTT
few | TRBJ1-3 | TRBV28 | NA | CASSLGGGISGNTIYF | TGTGCCAGCAGCTTAGGGGGGGGCATCTCTGGAAACACCATATATTTT
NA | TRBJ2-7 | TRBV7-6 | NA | CASSLAEGGHEQYF | TGTGCCAGCAGCTTAGCGGAAGGAGGGCACGAGCAGTACTTC
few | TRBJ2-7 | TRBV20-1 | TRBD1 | CSASQGAGDEQYF | TGCAGTGCCTCACAGGGGGCAGGAGACGAGCAGTACTTC
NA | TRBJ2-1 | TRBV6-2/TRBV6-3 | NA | CASSQGLEEQFF | TGTGCCAGCAGTCAGGGGCTCGAGGAGCAGTTCTTC
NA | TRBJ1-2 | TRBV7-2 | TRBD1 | CASSSPTGGPYGYTF | TGTGCCAGCAGCTCTCCGACAGGGGGCCCCTATGGCTACACCTTC
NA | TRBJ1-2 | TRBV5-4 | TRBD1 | CASSPGGTGERYGYTF | TGTGCCAGCAGCCCGGGTGGGACAGGGGAGAGATATGGCTACACCTTC
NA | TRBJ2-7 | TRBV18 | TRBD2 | CASSPPGLAGDEQYF | TGTGCCAGCTCACCACCGGGACTAGCGGGAGACGAGCAGTACTTC
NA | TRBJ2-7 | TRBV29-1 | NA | CSVEVASETYEQYF | TGCAGCGTTGAAGTGGCTAGCGAGACCTACGAGCAGTACTTC
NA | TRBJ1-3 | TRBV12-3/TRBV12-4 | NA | CASSLGLGNTIYF | TGTGCCAGCAGTTTGGGACTTGGCAACACCATATATTTT
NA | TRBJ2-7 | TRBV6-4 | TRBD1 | CASSEGTGVIRGHEQYF | TGTGCCAGCAGTGAAGGGACAGGGGTAATAAGAGGACACGAGCAGTACTTC
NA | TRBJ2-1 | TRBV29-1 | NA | CSVGTWGNKQFF | TGCAGCGTTGGGACGTGGGGGAATAAGCAGTTCTTC
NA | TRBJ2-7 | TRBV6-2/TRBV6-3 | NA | CASGNQRRRSYEQYF | TGTGCCAGCGGAAATCAGCGGAGACGATCCTACGAGCAGTACTTC